This paragraph covers one T cell receptor beta chain sequence. The specificity of this receptor is unknown. Base qualities are not provided; no much larger clone lies one nucleotide away. Interpreted using the paper, the time point label stands for: about 28 days (+/-7) after the second vaccine dose. AZD1222 recipients whose second dose came at about 4 weeks and those whose second dose came at about 12 weeks were combined into one group, since spike-specific TCR depth and breadth did not differ between the two schedules. Vaccinee samples were obtained from the UK trials COV001 and COV002, which included a single-blind randomized controlled phase 2/3 trial of AZD1222 (ChAdOx1 nCoV-19) in healthy adults. For TCRbeta chain sequencing, PBMC samples were collected from trial participants at day 0 and at day 28 after the second dose. This sample is drawn from a study of T cell responses to AZD1222 COVID-19 vaccine (dated by TCRdb to about 2021). For the wider study: A total of approximately 240 trial participants underwent TCR sequencing, of whom about 200 received two doses of AZD1222 and some 25 received two doses of the MenACWY control vaccine. Trial participants were enrolled by age into 18-55, 56-69 and 70-plus year subgroups, with around 150, 28 and 57 TCR-sequenced participants respectively.

The CDR3 regions of human TCRbeta chains were analyzed by immunosequencing. In the paper's pipeline: TCRs in the repertoires were matched against a reference library of SARS-CoV-2-specific TCRs that had been generated with the MIRA antigen-specificity platform. Breadth was defined as the fraction of unique TCRs that were SARS-CoV-2-associated, and depth was defined as the fraction of total T cells that were SARS-CoV-2-associated. Using the MIRA data, each spike-specific TCR was mapped to the spike region that the TCR reacts to and placed in a CD4 or CD8 class. Log10-transformed breadth and depth values were compared by one-way ANOVA with Sidak's multiple comparisons tests. TCRdb mirrors the immuneACCESS table, restricted to in-frame sequences. Some clones are absent from its copies; in checked studies, under half trace to an unresolved V gene, and the reason for the others is unknown. The D gene and trimming were derived from the DNA, and the V and J assignments and clone size from that table. The sample table lists some 150,000 clones, 88% of them with a count of one. The ten biggest clones cover around 4.5% of the sample.

Its CDR3 holds 17 amino acids, cysteine through phenylalanine. Only the CDR3 portion is preserved as DNA: 51 bases, with reading frame beginning at the first base. The germline V gene (reference sequence) specifies LGHDT as CDR1 and YNNKEL as CDR2. V sheds 4 bases and J sheds 6 bases, leaving 19 bases between their ends. Study-wide findings and limitations: Because no day 14 peak-response samples were available, repertoires were characterized only after the peak T cell response. In the small 56-69-year group, the increase in depth fell short of significance, most likely because of low power. Conclusions about previously exposed vaccinees were limited because only a handful of AZD1222 recipients were SARS-CoV-2 seropositive at baseline. Nearly half of unique spike-specific TCRs reportedly recognized epitopes outside regions mutated in the B.1.351 and B.1.1.7 variants. Participants were mostly white British and included more females than males, and it was suggested by the authors that clonal diversity may have been underestimated. Vaccine-associated CD4 TCRs spanned the whole spike protein, with dominant responses in regions 160-218 and 743-854. After two AZD1222 doses, spike-specific TCR breadth and depth were significantly higher than at day 0 and than in MenACWY recipients.

Recombination connected TRBV3-1 (or the pseudogene TRBV3-2) to TRBJ1-6, and possibly TRBD1, on 6 matching bases. Sequencing was performed on peripheral blood, taken 28 days after the second AZD1222 dose. The source of this sequence is an adult who received the AZD1222 COVID-19 vaccine. The sequenced DNA: TGTGCCAGCAGCCGAACGGGACACGGAAAAACTAATTCACCCCTCCACTTT. Its coded protein is CASSRTGHGKTNSPLHF.